Shown below are 3 T cell receptor beta chains from a single sample sequenced in a study of T-cell reconstitution after alpha-beta-depleted transplantation in children. Preparation of the TCRbeta library used unique molecular identifiers. TCRdb called the PCR reads again in MiXCR, with one record for every CDR3 protein. The sample records about 830,000 distinct CDR3 sequences, roughly 15% being singletons. The sequencing here drew on PBMCs, mostly from graft donor cells, taken 360 days after TCRalphabeta/CD19-depleted stem cell transplant. These receptors all come from a male patient under 18 who had a stem cell transplant for acute lymphoblastic leukemia, so the T cells may come from the graft donor.

As DNA, the CDR3 is TGCGCCAGCAGCCTCGACGACGCTAGCACAGATACGCAGTATTTT. Its translation: CASSLDDASTDTQYF. The chain is built from TRBV5-1 and TRBJ2-3; no reliable D call. The CDR3 extends over 15 amino acids. V lost 4 bases, J lost 0 bases, and 12 bases lay in between. The germline CDR1 and CDR2 sequences are SGHRS and YFSETQ. Variable domain in full (rest from reference TRBV5-1 and TRBJ2-3): KAGVTQTPRYLIKTRGQQVTLSCSPISGHRSVSWYQQTPGQGLQFLFEYFSETQRNKGNFPGRFSGRQFSNSRSEMNVSTLELGDSALYLCASSLDDASTDTQYFGPGTRLTVL.

The chain combines TRBV2 with TRBJ1-5; tentatively, D is TRBD1 (5 bases). Germline-derived CDR1 and CDR2 are SNHLY and FYNNEI. The CDR3 length is 14 residues. Trimming took 5 bases from V and 5 from J, leaving 13 bases between them. DNA for the CDR3: TGTGCCAGCAGTCAAAGGGGCTCCTATCAGCCCCAGCATTTT. Its protein product is CASSQRGSYQPQHF. The complete variable domain, with remaining parts taken from reference TRBV2 and TRBJ1-5, reads EPEVTQTPSHQVTQMGQEVILRCVPISNHLYFYWYRQILGQKVEFLVSFYNNEISEKSEIFDDQFSVERPDGSNFTLKIRSTKLEDSAMYFCASSQRGSYQPQHFGDGTRLSIL.

This clonotype was counted a few times. This sequence joins TRBV11-2 and TRBJ2-5, with D unclear. The V end was cut by 1 base, the J end by 7 bases, with 13 bases between. The length of the CDR3 is 14 residues. Germline lookup yields CDR1 SGHAT and CDR2 FQNNGV. The CDR3 reads CASSLAPITGTQYF. In nucleotides, the CDR3 is TGTGCCAGCAGCTTAGCCCCCATAACGGGGACCCAGTACTTC.